This record concerns one TCR beta chain sequence. Its antigen remains unidentified. With eight separate reactions per sample, the authors made cDNA. TCRdb derives one entry per CDR3 protein from the 5' RACE reads, leaving out DNA. Its clone listing holds fewer than 350,000 distinct CDR3 sequences. Germline V gene sequence: CDR1 LGHDT, CDR2 YNNKEL (reference sequence). The CDR3 is 12 amino acids. The record originates from a study of monozygotic twins with inflammatory bowel disease. Broader study findings: Concordant and discordant twins showed no difference in repertoire similarity, possibly from limited power. The inverse Simpson measure of TCRbeta diversity was lower in IBD patients than in healthy co-twins.

Investigators pulled total RNA out of whole blood and did not sort T cells. Sequencing input: blood. This rearrangement joins TRBV3-1 to TRBJ2-7. The receptor's source is a human donor with ulcerative colitis or Crohn's disease, or a healthy co-twin of an affected twin (not recorded which). The CDR3 loop reads CASSRLSYEQYF.